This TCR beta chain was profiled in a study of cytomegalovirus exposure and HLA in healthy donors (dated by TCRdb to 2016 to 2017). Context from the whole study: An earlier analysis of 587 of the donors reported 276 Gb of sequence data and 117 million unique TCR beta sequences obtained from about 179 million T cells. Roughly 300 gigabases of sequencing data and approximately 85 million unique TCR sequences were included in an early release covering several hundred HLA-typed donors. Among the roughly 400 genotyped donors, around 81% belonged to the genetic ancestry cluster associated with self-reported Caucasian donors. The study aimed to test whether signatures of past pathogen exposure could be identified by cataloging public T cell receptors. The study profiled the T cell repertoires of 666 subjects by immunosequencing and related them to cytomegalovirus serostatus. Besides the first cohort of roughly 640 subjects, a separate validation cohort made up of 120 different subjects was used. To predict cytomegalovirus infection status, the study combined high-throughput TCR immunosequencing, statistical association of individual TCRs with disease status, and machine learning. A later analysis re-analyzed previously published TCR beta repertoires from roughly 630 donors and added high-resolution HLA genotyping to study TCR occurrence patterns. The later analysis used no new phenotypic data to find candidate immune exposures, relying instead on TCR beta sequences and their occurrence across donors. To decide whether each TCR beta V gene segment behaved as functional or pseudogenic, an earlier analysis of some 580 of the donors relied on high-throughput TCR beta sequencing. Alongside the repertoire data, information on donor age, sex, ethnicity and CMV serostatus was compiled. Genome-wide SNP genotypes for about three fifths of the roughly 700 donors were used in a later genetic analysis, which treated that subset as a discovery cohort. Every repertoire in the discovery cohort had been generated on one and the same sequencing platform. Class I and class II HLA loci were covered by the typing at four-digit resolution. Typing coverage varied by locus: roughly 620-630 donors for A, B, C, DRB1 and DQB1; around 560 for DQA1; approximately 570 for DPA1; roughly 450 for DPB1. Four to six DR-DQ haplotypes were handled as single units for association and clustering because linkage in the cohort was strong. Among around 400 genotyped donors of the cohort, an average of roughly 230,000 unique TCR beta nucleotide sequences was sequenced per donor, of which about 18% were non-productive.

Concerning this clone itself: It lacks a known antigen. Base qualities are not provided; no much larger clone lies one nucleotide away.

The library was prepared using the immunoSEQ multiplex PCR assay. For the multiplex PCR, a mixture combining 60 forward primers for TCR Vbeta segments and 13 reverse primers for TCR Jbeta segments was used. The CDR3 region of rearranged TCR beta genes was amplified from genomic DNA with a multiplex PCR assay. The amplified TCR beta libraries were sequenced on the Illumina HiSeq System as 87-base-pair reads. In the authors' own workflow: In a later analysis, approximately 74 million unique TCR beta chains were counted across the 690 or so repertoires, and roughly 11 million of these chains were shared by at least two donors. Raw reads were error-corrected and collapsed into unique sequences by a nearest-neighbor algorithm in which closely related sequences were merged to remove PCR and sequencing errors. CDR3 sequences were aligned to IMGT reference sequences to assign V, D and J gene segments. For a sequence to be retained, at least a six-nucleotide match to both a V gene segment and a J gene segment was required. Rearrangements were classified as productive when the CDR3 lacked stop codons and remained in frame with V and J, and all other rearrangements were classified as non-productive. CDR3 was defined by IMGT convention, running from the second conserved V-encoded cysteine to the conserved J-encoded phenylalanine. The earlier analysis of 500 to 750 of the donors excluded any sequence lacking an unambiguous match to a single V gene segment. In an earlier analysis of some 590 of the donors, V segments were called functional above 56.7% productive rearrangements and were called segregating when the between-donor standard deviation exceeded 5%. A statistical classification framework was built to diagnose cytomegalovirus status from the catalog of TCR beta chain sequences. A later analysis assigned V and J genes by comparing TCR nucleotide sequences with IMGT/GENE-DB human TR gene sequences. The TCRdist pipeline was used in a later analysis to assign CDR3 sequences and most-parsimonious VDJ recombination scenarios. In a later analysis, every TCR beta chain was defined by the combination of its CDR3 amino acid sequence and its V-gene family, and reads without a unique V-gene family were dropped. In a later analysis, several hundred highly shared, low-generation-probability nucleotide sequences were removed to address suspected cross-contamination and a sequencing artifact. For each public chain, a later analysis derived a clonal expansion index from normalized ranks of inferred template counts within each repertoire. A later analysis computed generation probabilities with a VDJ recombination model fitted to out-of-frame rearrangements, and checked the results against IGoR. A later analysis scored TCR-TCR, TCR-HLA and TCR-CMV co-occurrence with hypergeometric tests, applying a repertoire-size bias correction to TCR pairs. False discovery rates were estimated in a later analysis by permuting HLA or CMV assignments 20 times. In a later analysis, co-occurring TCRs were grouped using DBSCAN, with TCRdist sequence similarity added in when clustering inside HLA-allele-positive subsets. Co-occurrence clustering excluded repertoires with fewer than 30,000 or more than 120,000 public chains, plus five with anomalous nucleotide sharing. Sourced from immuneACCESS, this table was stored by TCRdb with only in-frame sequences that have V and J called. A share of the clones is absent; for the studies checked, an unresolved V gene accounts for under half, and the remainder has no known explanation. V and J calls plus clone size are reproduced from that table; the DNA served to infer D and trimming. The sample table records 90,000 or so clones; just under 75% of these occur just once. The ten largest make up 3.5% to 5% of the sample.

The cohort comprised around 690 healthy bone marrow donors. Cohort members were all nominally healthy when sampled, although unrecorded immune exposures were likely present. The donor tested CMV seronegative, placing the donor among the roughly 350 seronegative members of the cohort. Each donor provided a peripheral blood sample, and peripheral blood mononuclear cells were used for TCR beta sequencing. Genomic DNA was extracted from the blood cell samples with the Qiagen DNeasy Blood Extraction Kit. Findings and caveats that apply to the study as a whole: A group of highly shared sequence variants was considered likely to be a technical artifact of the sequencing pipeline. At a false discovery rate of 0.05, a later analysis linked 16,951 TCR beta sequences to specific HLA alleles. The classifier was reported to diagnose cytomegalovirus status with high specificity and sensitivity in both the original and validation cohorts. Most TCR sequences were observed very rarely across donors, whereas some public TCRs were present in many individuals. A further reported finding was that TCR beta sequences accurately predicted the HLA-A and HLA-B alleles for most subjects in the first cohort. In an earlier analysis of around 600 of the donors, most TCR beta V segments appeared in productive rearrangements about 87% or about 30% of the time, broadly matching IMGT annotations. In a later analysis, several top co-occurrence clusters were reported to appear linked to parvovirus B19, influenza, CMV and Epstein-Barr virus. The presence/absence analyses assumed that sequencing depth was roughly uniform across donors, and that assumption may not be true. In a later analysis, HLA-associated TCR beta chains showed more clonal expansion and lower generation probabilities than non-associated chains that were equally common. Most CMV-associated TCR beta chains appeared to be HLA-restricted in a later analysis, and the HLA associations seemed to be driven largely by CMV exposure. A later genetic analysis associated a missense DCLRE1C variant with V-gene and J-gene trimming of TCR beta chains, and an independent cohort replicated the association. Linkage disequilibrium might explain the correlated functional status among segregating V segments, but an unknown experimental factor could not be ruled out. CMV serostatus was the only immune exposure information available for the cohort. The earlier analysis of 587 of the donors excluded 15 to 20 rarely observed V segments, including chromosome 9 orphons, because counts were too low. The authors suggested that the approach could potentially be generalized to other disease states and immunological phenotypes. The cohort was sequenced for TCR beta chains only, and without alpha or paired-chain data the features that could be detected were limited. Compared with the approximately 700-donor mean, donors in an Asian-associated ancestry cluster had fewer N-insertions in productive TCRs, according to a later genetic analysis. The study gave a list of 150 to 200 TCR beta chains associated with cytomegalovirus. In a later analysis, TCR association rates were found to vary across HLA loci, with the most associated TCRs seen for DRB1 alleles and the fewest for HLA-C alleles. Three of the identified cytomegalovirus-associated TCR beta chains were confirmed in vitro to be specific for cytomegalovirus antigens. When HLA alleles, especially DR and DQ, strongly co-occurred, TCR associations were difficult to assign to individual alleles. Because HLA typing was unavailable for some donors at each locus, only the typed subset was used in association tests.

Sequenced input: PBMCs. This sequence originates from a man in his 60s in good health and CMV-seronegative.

The CDR3 corresponds to CAWSTGGGILPQHF. The nucleotide sequence reads as follows: TGTGCCTGGAGTACTGGGGGGGGAATCTTACCCCAGCATTTT. In this chain, TRBV30 is recombined with TRBJ1-5, with a tentative D gene TRBD1 over 5 matching bases. For CDR1 and CDR2, the germline V gene (reference sequence) lists GTSNPN and SVGIG. From the cysteine through the phenylalanine, the CDR3 covers 14 amino acids. Left in the record is the CDR3 DNA by itself, 42 bases read in frame from the first base. Trimming at the junction amounts to 2 bases on V and 10 bases on J, and the germline ends lie 18 bases apart.